This T cell receptor beta chain is from a study of OX40 agonist ivuxolimab in advanced cancers. Germline loops: CDR1 LNHNV, CDR2 YYDKDF (reference sequence). The V end was cut by 1 base, the J end by 1 base, with 11 bases between. The CDR3 loop spans 16 amino acids. Patients were excluded for autoimmune disease history or systemic immunosuppression. Clones were read by immunoSEQ multiplex PCR, and TCRdb kept only the in-frame ones, dropping some. The sample carries fewer than 70,000 clones, about 89% recorded once. This sample comprised CD4+ or CD8+ T cells sorted from blood, obtained in a trial of the OX40 agonist ivuxolimab. The rearrangement uses TRBV15 and TRBJ1-5; D is uncertain. The TCR originated in an adult with an advanced solid tumor such as melanoma, head and neck, liver or kidney cancer. DNA for the CDR3: TGTGCCACCAGCAGAGTATTAAGGCGAAGCAATCAGCCCCAGCATTTT. Its translation: CATSRVLRRSNQPQHF.